This T cell receptor beta chain emerged from a study of blood T cell repertoires in COVID-19. Germline V gene sequence: CDR1 WSHSY, CDR2 SAAADI. The V gene lost 7 bases and the J gene lost 1 base, with 7 bases spanning the gap. The CDR3 extends over 12 amino acids. Measured with immunoSEQ multiplex PCR; TCRdb has only the in-frame clones, and not every one. The repertoire has roughly 40,000 clones, more than 75% of them found once; the top ten carry about 27%. The sequencing sample was made of peripheral blood. This TCR was recovered from an elderly man with acute or convalescent COVID-19. The chain joins TRBV10-2 to TRBJ1-1; D not certain. The CDR3 protein is CASNRGNTEAFF. CDR3 nucleotides: TGCGCCAGCAACCGGGGGAACACTGAAGCTTTCTTT.